This TCR beta chain stems from a study of regulatory T cells in long-lasting Graves disease. Sequencing libraries for TCR beta were prepared with iRepertoire HTBI primers and Arm-PCR of CDR3 regions. Authors' processing steps: The samples included around 64 TRBV and some 14 TRBJ segments. MiXCR, applied by TCRdb to the multiplex PCR reads, yields one record per CDR3 protein. These V and J calls are TCRdb output, not the study's own analysis. The sample consists of hundreds of thousands of distinct CDR3 sequences, about 16% of them appearing once. Study observations and caveats: Preferential use of TRBV28, TRBJ1-2 and TRBJ2-5 was seen in persistent disease.

The germline gives CDR1 MNHNS, CDR2 SASEGT. The CDR3 has 16 amino acids. Trimming removed 6 bases from V and 3 bases from J; junction bases left unmatched: 13. About this clonotype itself: Its target is unknown.

The time point: newly diagnosed GD, antithyroid drugs for less than 3 months. PBMC RNA was the source of the TCR library. The same sample was also studied in work on T cells in Graves' hyperthyroidism and ophthalmopathy. From that second work: HTBI primers drove first-round RT-PCR of the TCR CDR3. Most clonotypes expanded in thyroid above 0.001 were likewise present in blood.

This chain joins TRBV6-1 and TRBJ2-7; TRBD1 aligns across 8 bases. This clonotype originated in a man aged 18 to 29 with Graves disease. Specimen: peripheral blood mononuclear cells (PBMCs), collected at new diagnosis, from a patient treated with antithyroid drugs. This CDR3 is CASSDDRGSNLYEQYF. The CDR3 DNA reads TGTGCCAGCAGCGACGACAGGGGTAGCAACCTCTACGAGCAGTACTTC.